These 29 T cell receptor beta chains came from one sample sequenced in a study of T cell responses to AZD1222 COVID-19 vaccine. Sequencing was performed with immunoSEQ multiplex PCR; in TCRdb, only in-frame clones are kept and a portion is missing. In the table there are some 150,000 clones, about nine tenths of which are singletons. The sample was peripheral blood, taken on day 0 of AZD1222 vaccination. Receptors originate from an adult in good health.

On this clone itself: The junction departs from germline at one end; a sequencing error may be responsible. This rearrangement joins TRBV4-1 to TRBJ2-1; 7 nucleotides agree with TRBD2. Germline assignment: CDR1 MGHRA and CDR2 YSYEKL. The CDR3 runs to 18 residues. This chain's CDR3 is CASSEDGSGLAEYNEQFF. CDR3 in DNA: TGCGCCAGCAGCGAAGATGGTTCAGGGCTAGCGGAATACAATGAGCAGTTCTTC.

The chain is built from TRBV5-1 and TRBJ2-3; 7 positions match TRBD1. In germline, CDR1 is SGHRS, CDR2 YFSETQ. With 4 bases clipped from V and 6 bases from J, the junction kept 2 bases outside the gene matches. This CDR3 is 12 amino acids long. In nucleotides, the CDR3 is TGCGCCAGCAGCCCGGACAGGGATACGCAGTATTTT. It codes for CASSPDRDTQYF. Using reference TRBV5-1 and TRBJ2-3 for the parts outside the CDR3, the full variable domain is KAGVTQTPRYLIKTRGQQVTLSCSPISGHRSVSWYQQTPGQGLQFLFEYFSETQRNKGNFPGRFSGRQFSNSRSEMNVSTLELGDSALYLCASSPDRDTQYFGPGTRLTVL.

V is TRBV11-2 and J is TRBJ2-1; D ambiguous. From germline, CDR1 is SGHAT and CDR2 FQNNGV. Trimming stripped 1 base from V and 9 bases from J, with 16 bases between. The CDR3 is made up of 15 amino acids. CDR3 residues: CASSLAWAEVTEQFF. Written as DNA, the CDR3 is TGTGCCAGCAGCTTAGCTTGGGCAGAGGTAACTGAGCAGTTCTTC.

The V and J genes are TRBV10-3 and TRBJ2-3; no clear D gene. The CDR3 is 16 amino acids. CDR1 is ENHRY, CDR2 SYGVKD, per germline. The V gene lost 4 bases and the J gene lost 1 base, with 15 bases spanning the gap. The CDR3 nucleotides read TGTGCCATCAGTGCAGGCAGTCTAAGGGGCACAGATACGCAGTATTTT. Protein product: CAISAGSLRGTDTQYF.

This clone was seen a single time. The V and J genes are TRBV14 and TRBJ2-7; D ambiguous. Trimming removed 1 base from V and 0 bases from J, with 7 bases in between. The length of the CDR3 is 14 residues. Germline CDR1 SGHDN, CDR2 FVKESK. The CDR3 DNA reads TGTGCCAGCAGCCAAGTCCCGGACTCCTACGAGCAGTACTTC. This sequence encodes CASSQVPDSYEQYF.

The rearrangement links TRBV4-1 to TRBJ1-1, with D hard to call. Trimming took off 3 bases at V and 1 base at J, with 9 bases between the two ends. The germline V gene has CDR1 MGHRA and CDR2 YSYEKL. CDR3 length equals 14 residues. CDR3 bases: TGCGCCAGCAGCCATTGGCTCGAGAACACTGAAGCTTTCTTT. It yields the protein CASSHWLENTEAFF.

The chain recombines TRBV28 with TRBJ2-3; D gene ambiguous. Germline CDR1 MDHEN, CDR2 SYDVKM. Trimming took off 3 bases at V and 6 bases at J, with 10 bases between the two ends. This CDR3 comprises 13 residues. The CDR3 sequence is CASSFPVQDTQYF. The CDR3 DNA reads TGTGCCAGCAGTTTTCCTGTTCAGGATACGCAGTATTTT.

The gene calls are TRBV20-1 and TRBJ2-5; TRBD1 matches at 7 bases. CDR3 length: 11 residues. Germline CDR1 DFQATT, CDR2 SNEGSKA (reference sequence). The V and J ends lost 7 bases and 3 bases, in that order; junction bases with no gene match: 2. The CDR3 protein is CSVDRKETQYF. Written as DNA, the CDR3 is TGCAGTGTGGACAGGAAAGAGACCCAGTACTTC.

V usage is TRBV7-8 and J usage is TRBJ1-4; unclear D gene. In germline, CDR1 is SGHVS, CDR2 FQNEAQ. The length of the CDR3 is 11 residues. Between the trimmed V and J ends, which lost 5 bases and 7 bases, there was a span of 5 bases. The CDR3 reads CASSLVEKLFF. DNA for the CDR3: TGTGCCAGCAGCCTCGTTGAAAAACTGTTTTTT. Full variable domain (remainder filled in from reference TRBV7-8 and TRBJ1-4): GAGVSQSPRYKVAKRGQDVALRCDPISGHVSLFWYQQALGQGPEFLTYFQNEAQLDKSGLPSDRFFAERPEGSVSTLKIQRTQQEDSAVYLCASSLVEKLFFGSGTQLSVL.

This clone was counted once. The CDR3 loop reads CAWSSGSINEQFF. In DNA form, the CDR3 reads TGTGCCTGGAGTTCCGGGAGTATCAATGAGCAGTTCTTC. V and J are TRBV30 and TRBJ2-1; tentative D call: TRBD2 (6 bases). CDR3 length: 13 residues. Between the trimmed V and J ends, which lost 2 bases and 6 bases, there was a span of 11 bases. Germline CDR1 reads GTSNPN; CDR2 reads SVGIG (reference sequence).

The chain carries TRBV27 and TRBJ1-6, with 8 bases identical to TRBD1. V was pared by 6 bases and J by 8 bases, with 6 bases of the junction left unmatched. The CDR3 extends over 14 amino acids. The germline V gene encodes CDR1 MNHEY and CDR2 SMNVEV (reference sequence). CDR3 nucleotides: TGTGCCAGCAGGACAGGGGCGGGACATTCACCCCTCCACTTT. This translates into CASRTGAGHSPLHF.

This chain uses TRBV29-1 with TRBJ1-2; 7 nucleotides match TRBD1. CDR3 length: 12 residues. Germline V gives CDR1 SQVTM, CDR2 ANQGSEA. V was pared by 7 bases and J by 5 bases, with 7 bases of the junction left unmatched. CDR3 DNA sequence: TGCAGCGACCGGGACAGCTCATATGGCTACACCTTC. As protein: CSDRDSSYGYTF.

The CDR3 bases are TGCAGCGTTGACTACCCAGGAGGACTAGCGGGAGTTATCGGCACAGATACGCAGTATTTT. Protein product: CSVDYPGGLAGVIGTDTQYF. V gene TRBV29-1 combines with J gene TRBJ2-3; TRBD2 matches 13 bases. CDR3 size: 20 residues. Germline V gene data show CDR1 as SQVTM and CDR2 as ANQGSEA. After removal of 3 bases from V and 1 base from J, the junction contained 16 bases not matched to a gene.

The chain joins TRBV9 to TRBJ1-1; no definite D call. Germline CDR1 reads SGDLS; CDR2 reads YYNGEE. V shed 4 bases and J shed 2 bases, with 12 bases lying between them. There are 14 residues in the CDR3. In DNA, the CDR3 is TGTGCCAGCAGCATCCAGGACGGAAACACTGAAGCTTTCTTT. Translation gives CASSIQDGNTEAFF.

V and J are TRBV29-1 and TRBJ1-1; 10 bases align to TRBD1. Germline V CDR1 and CDR2: SQVTM, ANQGSEA. V lost 3 bases and J lost 1; bases outside the gene matches: 8. This CDR3 region has 16 residues. The CDR3 DNA reads as TGCAGCGTTGAGCCCAGACAGGGGGCATGGAACACTGAAGCTTTCTTT. Translating gives CSVEPRQGAWNTEAFF.

A single count supports this clone. CDR3 region: CSGGGLAGEHSDTQYF. CDR3 bases: TGCAGCGGGGGGGGACTAGCGGGAGAGCACTCGGATACGCAGTATTTT. V and J are TRBV29-1 and TRBJ2-3, with 14 bases fitting TRBD2. The length of the CDR3 is 16 residues. Germline assignment: CDR1 SQVTM and CDR2 ANQGSEA. V was clipped by 7 bases and J by 6 bases; unmatched bases: 12.

This chain uses TRBV27 with TRBJ1-3; D is unresolved. Looked up from germline, CDR1 is MNHEY and CDR2 is SMNVEV (reference sequence). The CDR3 runs 13 residues. V shed 2 bases and J shed 4 bases, with 6 bases lying between them. The CDR3 loop is CASSLIAGNTIYF. CDR3 sequence (DNA): TGTGCCAGCAGTTTAATAGCAGGAAACACCATATATTTT.

This clone has only one observation. The CDR3 region is CATSRVTGGFQETQYF. As DNA, the CDR3 is TGTGCCACCAGCAGAGTTACAGGGGGTTTTCAAGAGACCCAGTACTTC. The genes are TRBV15 and TRBJ2-5, with 8 bases matching TRBD1. Germline CDR1 is LNHNV and CDR2 is YYDKDF (reference sequence). CDR3 length equals 16 residues. V dropped 1 base and J dropped 2; count of bases not matched to a gene: 6.

The gene calls are TRBV6-5 and TRBJ2-5, with D tentatively TRBD2 (6 bases). CDR3 length: 14 residues. Germline CDR1 MNHEY, CDR2 SVGAGI. The V end lost 2 bases, the J end lost 1 base, and 8 bases lay between the germline ends. The CDR3 region is CASSYGGFQETQYF. The CDR3 DNA is TGTGCCAGCAGTTACGGGGGGTTCCAAGAGACCCAGTACTTC.

The rearrangement uses TRBV6-5 and TRBJ1-2; TRBD1 aligns across 7 bases. The CDR3 runs to 15 residues. Germline loops: CDR1 MNHEY, CDR2 SVGAGI. V lost 2 bases and J lost 4; bases outside the gene matches: 7. The CDR3, as DNA: TGTGCCAGCAGTTACCGTCACAGGGGCCCCTATGGCTACACCTTC. Its translation is CASSYRHRGPYGYTF.

The chain joins TRBV18 to TRBJ2-5; D may correspond to TRBD1 or TRBD2 (5 bases each). Germline CDR1 reads KGHSH; CDR2 reads LQKENI. The CDR3 consists of 13 residues. The ends were cut back, 3 bases at V and 2 bases at J, with 7 bases in the middle. This CDR3 reads CASSPGVQETQYF. For the CDR3, the DNA is TGTGCCAGCTCACCGGGGGTACAAGAGACCCAGTACTTC.

This clone was counted only a few times. V gene TRBV6-1 combines with J gene TRBJ1-6; D ambiguous. Trimming took off 2 bases at V and 6 bases at J, with 8 bases between the two ends. The germline gives CDR1 MNHNS, CDR2 SASEGT. The CDR3 has 14 amino acids. Here the CDR3 DNA reads TGTGCCAGCAGTGAATACAACCGTAATTCACCCCTCCACTTT. Its translation: CASSEYNRNSPLHF.

V is TRBV18 and J is TRBJ2-7, with D unclear. V lost 1 base to trimming and J lost 6 bases, with 10 bases between them. From germline, CDR1 is KGHSH and CDR2 LQKENI. This CDR3 region has 13 residues. The CDR3 here is CASSPRVGFEQYF. The CDR3 DNA reads TGTGCCAGCTCACCACGGGTCGGTTTCGAGCAGTACTTC.

The chain joins TRBV5-4 to TRBJ2-2; TRBD2 is a possible D gene (6 bases). This CDR3 spans 16 amino acids. With 4 bases removed from V and 5 bases from J, the gap between germline ends came to 18 bases. The germline gives CDR1 SGHNT, CDR2 YYREEE (reference sequence). The CDR3 sequence is CASSPRPYRETGELFF. DNA of the CDR3: TGTGCCAGCAGCCCACGACCTTACCGGGAGACCGGGGAGCTGTTTTTT.

A few counts support this clone. The chain recombines TRBV30 with TRBJ1-4; possible D gene TRBD1, 5 bases. This CDR3 is built from 15 residues. The germline CDR1 and CDR2 sequences are GTSNPN and SVGIG (reference sequence). V was pared by 3 bases and J by 7 bases, with 18 bases between. The CDR3 reads CAWRRAGFDREKLFF. The CDR3 DNA follows: TGTGCCTGGAGGCGAGCAGGGTTTGATCGTGAAAAACTGTTTTTT.

This clone was observed once. The chain combines TRBV5-1 with TRBJ1-1; D is undetermined. Germline lookup yields CDR1 SGHRS and CDR2 YFSETQ. V was clipped by 0 bases and J by 1 base, with 4 bases between them. The CDR3 loop spans 13 amino acids. The CDR3 coding sequence is TGCGCCAGCAGCTTGGATCGGAACACTGAAGCTTTCTTT. It encodes CASSLDRNTEAFF.

The rearrangement links TRBV27 to TRBJ1-4; a weak D match, TRBD1 (6 bases). Trimming stripped 3 bases from V and 7 bases from J, with 12 bases between. Germline values: CDR1 MNHEY, CDR2 SMNVEV (reference sequence). This CDR3 has 14 residues. The CDR3 loop is CASSFLGASEKLFF. The CDR3 DNA is TGTGCCAGCAGTTTCTTGGGGGCGAGTGAAAAACTGTTTTTT.

The chain combines TRBV7-9 with TRBJ2-3; tentative D call: TRBD2 (7 bases). The CDR3 sequence is 17 residues long. Germline CDR1 is SEHNR and CDR2 is FQNEAQ (reference sequence). Deletions cut 7 bases from V and 6 bases from J, with 26 bases between. The CDR3 nucleotides are TGTGCCAGCAATCCGCGGGCGGGGGCACCGCTGGAGGATACGCAGTATTTT. Residues: CASNPRAGAPLEDTQYF.

The V gene is TRBV12-5, the J gene TRBJ1-4; no definite D call. Trimming cost V 1 base and J 8 bases, with 23 bases left between them. CDR1 and CDR2 from the germline V gene are LGHNT and FRNRAP. CDR3 length equals 18 residues. CDR3: CASGLGPCGVFDREKLFF. In nucleotides, the CDR3 is TGTGCTAGTGGTTTGGGTCCTTGTGGGGTATTTGATCGGGAAAAACTGTTTTTT.